This T cell receptor (beta chain) was captured by sequencing in a study of blood T cell repertoires in COVID-19. Assay used: immunoSEQ multiplex PCR; TCRdb lists only in-frame clones, some missing. The table records about 160,000 clones, roughly 90% of them present only once. The CDR3 is made up of 13 amino acids. J gave up 13 bases and V 6 bases, and 8 bases lay outside the gene matches. Germline V CDR1 and CDR2: SGHTA, FQGNSA. The receptor was derived from a man in his sixties with acute or convalescent COVID-19. Material for sequencing was peripheral blood. This rearrangement joins TRBV7-2 to TRBJ2-1, with 11 bases that match TRBD2. The CDR3 DNA reads as TGTGCCAGCAGTACTGTAACTAGCGGGGGTCAGTTCTTC. Translating gives CASSTVTSGGQFF.